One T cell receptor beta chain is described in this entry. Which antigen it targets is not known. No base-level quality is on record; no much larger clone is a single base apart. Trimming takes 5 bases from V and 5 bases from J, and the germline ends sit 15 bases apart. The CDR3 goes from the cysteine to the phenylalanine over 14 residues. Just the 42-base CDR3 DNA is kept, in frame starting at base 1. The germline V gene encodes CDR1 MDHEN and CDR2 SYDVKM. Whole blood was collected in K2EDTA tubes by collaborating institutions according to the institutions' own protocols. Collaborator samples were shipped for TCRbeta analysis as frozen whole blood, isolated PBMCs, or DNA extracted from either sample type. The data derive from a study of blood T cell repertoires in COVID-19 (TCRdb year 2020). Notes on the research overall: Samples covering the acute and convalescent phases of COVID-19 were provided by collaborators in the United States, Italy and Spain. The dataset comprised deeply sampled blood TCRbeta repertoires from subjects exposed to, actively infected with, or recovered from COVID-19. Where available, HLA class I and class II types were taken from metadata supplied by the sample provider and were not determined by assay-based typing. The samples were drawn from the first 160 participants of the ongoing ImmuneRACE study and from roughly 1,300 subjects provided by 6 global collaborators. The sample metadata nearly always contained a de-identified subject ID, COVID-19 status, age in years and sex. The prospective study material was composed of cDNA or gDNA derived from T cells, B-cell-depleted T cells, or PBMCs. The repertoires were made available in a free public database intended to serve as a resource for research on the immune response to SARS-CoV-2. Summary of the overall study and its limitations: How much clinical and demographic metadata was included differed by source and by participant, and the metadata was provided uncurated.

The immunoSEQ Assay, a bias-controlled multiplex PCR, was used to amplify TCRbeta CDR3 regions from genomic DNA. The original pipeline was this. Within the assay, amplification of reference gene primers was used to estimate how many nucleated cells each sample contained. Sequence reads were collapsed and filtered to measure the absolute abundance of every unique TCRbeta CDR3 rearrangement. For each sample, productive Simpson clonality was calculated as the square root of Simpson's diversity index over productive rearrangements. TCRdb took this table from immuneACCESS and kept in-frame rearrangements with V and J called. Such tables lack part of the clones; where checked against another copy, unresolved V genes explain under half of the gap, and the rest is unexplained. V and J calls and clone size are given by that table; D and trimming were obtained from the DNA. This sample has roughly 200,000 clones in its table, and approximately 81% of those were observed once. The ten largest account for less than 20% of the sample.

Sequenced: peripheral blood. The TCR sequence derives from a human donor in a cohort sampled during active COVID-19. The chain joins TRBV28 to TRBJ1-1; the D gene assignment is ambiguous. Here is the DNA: TGTGCCAGCAGTCCCAAGCCCCGGCGGACTGAAGCTTTCTTT. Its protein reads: CASSPKPRRTEAFF.